This T cell receptor (beta chain) was recorded in a study of CD8 T cells in ankylosing spondylitis. Study-wide results and caveats: Researchers reportedly found disease-linked clones significantly enriched in matched ankylosing spondylitis synovial fluid.

TCRdb itself ran the 5' RACE reads through MiXCR, one entry per CDR3 protein. The sample shows fewer than 250,000 distinct CDR3 sequences, under 35% of them seen only once. In regard to this clonotype: Antigen: not known.

Sequenced input: blood, either unsorted or a sorted T cell fraction (not recorded which). This sequence was found in a male donor with ankylosing spondylitis or in good health (not recorded which).

The CDR3 sequence: CSALQGLGYGYTF. The DNA for the CDR3 is TGCAGTGCCCTACAGGGGTTGGGCTATGGCTACACCTTC. The genes are TRBV20-1 and TRBJ1-2, with TRBD1 matching over 7 bases. The CDR3 has 13 residues. After removal of 6 bases from V and 4 bases from J, the junction contained 8 bases not matched to a gene. Germline lookup yields CDR1 DFQATT and CDR2 SNEGSKA (reference sequence).